These T cell receptor beta chains were read from a single sample in a study of blood T cell repertoires in COVID-19. TCRdb's copy holds only in-frame clones and misses some; the assay was immunoSEQ multiplex PCR. Of about 480,000 clones in the sample, approximately 89% were seen once. The sequenced sample was peripheral blood. The receptors shown here come from a woman aged 45-65 years with COVID-19, enrolled during active disease. Both conserved end residues are part of each CDR3. A D gene is named only where the DNA matches it firmly. Clone size is not always given. Where it is, it says once, few, many or a class for expanded clones.

V gene: TRBV5-1; clone size: -; J gene: TRBJ1-6; D gene: TRBD1; CDR3 DNA: TGCGCCAGCAGCCTCCGGGACAGGGAGAATTCACCCCTCCACTTT; CDR3 protein: CASSLRDRENSPLHF
V gene: TRBV19; clone size: -; J gene: TRBJ1-1; D gene: -; CDR3 DNA: TGTGCCAGTAGTATAAGGGAGTCCACTGAAGCTTTCTTT; CDR3 protein: CASSIRESTEAFF
V gene: TRBV7-2; clone size: few; J gene: TRBJ2-7; D gene: -; CDR3 DNA: TGTGCCAGCAGCTTAGTACGTGCCGCGGGCTACGAGCAGTACTTC; CDR3 protein: CASSLVRAAGYEQYF
V gene: TRBV19; clone size: -; J gene: TRBJ1-1; D gene: -; CDR3 DNA: TGTGCCAGTAATGACGGGGGGGCGCGGTGGACTGAAGCTTTCTTT; CDR3 protein: CASNDGGARWTEAFF
V gene: TRBV10-2; clone size: -; J gene: TRBJ2-7; D gene: TRBD1; CDR3 DNA: TGCGCCAGCAGTTTCGCACAGGGGGCCTACGAGCAGTACTTC; CDR3 protein: CASSFAQGAYEQYF
V gene: TRBV9; clone size: -; J gene: TRBJ2-2; D gene: TRBD2; CDR3 DNA: TGTGCCAGCAGCGTAGAGTTCCGGGGGGGCAGCACCGGGGAGCTGTTTTTT; CDR3 protein: CASSVEFRGGSTGELFF
V gene: TRBV30; clone size: -; J gene: TRBJ1-6; D gene: TRBD1; CDR3 DNA: TGTGCCTGGAGTGTACGGTGGGGGGACAGCGGCAATTCACCCCTCCACTTT; CDR3 protein: CAWSVRWGDSGNSPLHF
V gene: TRBV30; clone size: -; J gene: TRBJ1-4; D gene: -; CDR3 DNA: TGTGCCTGGAGTGTACGCGCAGGGCTAGGTGAAAAACTGTTTTTT; CDR3 protein: CAWSVRAGLGEKLFF
V gene: TRBV5-8; clone size: -; J gene: TRBJ1-4; D gene: -; CDR3 DNA: TGTGCCAGCAGCCCTATCCTATGGGGCACTAATGAAAAACTGTTTTTT; CDR3 protein: CASSPILWGTNEKLFF
V gene: TRBV3-1/TRBV3-2; clone size: -; J gene: TRBJ1-1; D gene: -; CDR3 DNA: TGTGCCAGCAGCCAGGTTCCTCCGGGACAATTACCAGCTTTCTTT; CDR3 protein: CASSQVPPGQLPAFF
V gene: TRBV30; clone size: -; J gene: TRBJ2-6; D gene: TRBD1; CDR3 DNA: TGTGCCTGGGGGTGGGGGACAGGGGTTAGTGGGGCCAACGTCCTGACTTTC; CDR3 protein: CAWGWGTGVSGANVLTF
V gene: TRBV28; clone size: -; J gene: TRBJ1-2; D gene: TRBD1; CDR3 DNA: TGTGCCAGCAGTTTATGGGAACAGGGGCAATCTAACTATGGCTACACCTTC; CDR3 protein: CASSLWEQGQSNYGYTF
V gene: TRBV5-1; clone size: -; J gene: TRBJ2-1; D gene: TRBD2; CDR3 DNA: TGCGCCAGCAGCTTGGCCCGGAATAGCGGGAAATACAATGAGCAGTTCTTC; CDR3 protein: CASSLARNSGKYNEQFF
V gene: TRBV6-5; clone size: -; J gene: TRBJ2-1; D gene: TRBD2; CDR3 DNA: TGTGCCAGCAGTTACGCTGCTCGCGGGGGGGAGCAGTTCTTC; CDR3 protein: CASSYAARGGEQFF
V gene: TRBV11-2; clone size: -; J gene: TRBJ2-1; D gene: TRBD2; CDR3 DNA: TGTGCCAGCAGCCGGCTAGCGGACAATGAGCAGTTCTTC; CDR3 protein: CASSRLADNEQFF
V gene: TRBV2; clone size: -; J gene: TRBJ2-7; D gene: -; CDR3 DNA: TGTGCCAGCAGTGAAGGGGGCCAGGGGGGCCACGAGCAGTACTTC; CDR3 protein: CASSEGGQGGHEQYF
V gene: TRBV30; clone size: -; J gene: TRBJ2-2; D gene: -; CDR3 DNA: TGTGCCTGGAGTAGGGACTCCCAAAACACCGGGGAGCTGTTTTTT; CDR3 protein: CAWSRDSQNTGELFF
V gene: TRBV30; clone size: -; J gene: TRBJ2-1; D gene: TRBD2; CDR3 DNA: TGTGCCTGGAGTGTACTAGCGGGGGGTAGTAATGAGCAGTTCTTC; CDR3 protein: CAWSVLAGGSNEQFF
V gene: TRBV6-5; clone size: -; J gene: TRBJ2-7; D gene: TRBD1; CDR3 DNA: TGTGCCAGCAGTTACTCGCCGGGACAGAGCTACGAGCAGTACTTC; CDR3 protein: CASSYSPGQSYEQYF
V gene: TRBV18; clone size: -; J gene: TRBJ2-3; D gene: TRBD2; CDR3 DNA: TGTGCCAGCTCACCCCTCAGCGGGGGTGCCACAGATACGCAGTATTTT; CDR3 protein: CASSPLSGGATDTQYF
V gene: TRBV6-5; clone size: -; J gene: TRBJ2-7; D gene: TRBD2; CDR3 DNA: TGTGCCAGCAGCCTCGGGACTAGCGAGGTCTACGAGCAGTACTTC; CDR3 protein: CASSLGTSEVYEQYF
V gene: TRBV6-5; clone size: -; J gene: TRBJ2-3; D gene: -; CDR3 DNA: TGTGCCAGCGGCCTTTCGAGGGCTAGCCCGGATACGCAGTATTTT; CDR3 protein: CASGLSRASPDTQYF
V gene: TRBV28; clone size: -; J gene: TRBJ2-5; D gene: TRBD2; CDR3 DNA: TGTGCCAGCAGTACCCGACGAGCGGGGGACCAAGAGACCCAGTACTTC; CDR3 protein: CASSTRRAGDQETQYF
V gene: TRBV29-1; clone size: -; J gene: TRBJ1-1; D gene: -; CDR3 DNA: TGCAGCGTTGGTAGGGGAGGAGAAGCTTTCTTT; CDR3 protein: CSVGRGGEAFF
V gene: TRBV7-3; clone size: -; J gene: TRBJ2-2; D gene: -; CDR3 DNA: TGTGCCAGCAGCCCCCGGAGCGGGCCCGGGGAGCTGTTTTTT; CDR3 protein: CASSPRSGPGELFF
V gene: TRBV10-2; clone size: -; J gene: TRBJ2-1; D gene: TRBD1; CDR3 DNA: TGCGCCAGCAGGGAGGGACAGGGCGGTGATGAGCAGTTCTTC; CDR3 protein: CASREGQGGDEQFF
V gene: TRBV5-1; clone size: -; J gene: TRBJ1-2; D gene: -; CDR3 DNA: TGCGCCAGCAGCCTAATGACTGTCAGGGAATCCGGCGGCTACACCTTC; CDR3 protein: CASSLMTVRESGGYTF
V gene: TRBV12-3/TRBV12-4; clone size: -; J gene: TRBJ1-2; D gene: -; CDR3 DNA: TGTGCCAGCAGTTCGACAGTTCCCTATGGCTACACCTTC; CDR3 protein: CASSSTVPYGYTF
V gene: TRBV7-9; clone size: -; J gene: TRBJ1-1; D gene: -; CDR3 DNA: TGTGCCAGCAGCTTAGCGCGCGGGGACGGTGGATGGAACACTGAAGCTTTCTTT; CDR3 protein: CASSLARGDGGWNTEAFF
V gene: TRBV9; clone size: -; J gene: TRBJ1-2; D gene: -; CDR3 DNA: TGTGCCAGCAGCCCATGGGGGGACTATGGCTACACCTTC; CDR3 protein: CASSPWGDYGYTF
V gene: TRBV6-5; clone size: -; J gene: TRBJ2-3; D gene: TRBD2; CDR3 DNA: TGTGCCAGCCTGGGGCTAGCGGGGCCCCTGGGTGGGCAGTATTTT; CDR3 protein: CASLGLAGPLGGQYF